A selection of T cell receptor beta chains follows, all from one sample in a study of T cell responses to AZD1222 COVID-19 vaccine. Assay: immunoSEQ multiplex PCR; the TCRdb copy retains only in-frame clones and omits some. The repertoire has approximately 150,000 clones, roughly 92% of them found once; the top ten carry around 1.6%. The sequencing here drew on peripheral blood, taken on day 0 of AZD1222 vaccination. These receptor sequences come from an adult in good health. CDR3s include the opening cysteine and the closing phenylalanine or tryptophan. The D gene is left open where the match is weak. The size field is filled for only some rows; it gives once, few, many or a size class.

size	D	J	V	CDR3	DNA
-	TRBD2	TRBJ2-3	TRBV3-1/TRBV3-2	CASSPLGGGAPQISTDTQYF	TGTGCCAGCAGCCCCCTCGGCGGGGGTGCTCCCCAAATTAGCACAGATACGCAGTATTTT
-	-	TRBJ2-7	TRBV7-8	CASGHNRYEQYF	TGTGCCAGCGGCCATAACCGCTACGAGCAGTACTTC
once	-	TRBJ2-7	TRBV18	CASSPTGNEQYF	TGTGCCAGCTCACCAACCGGGAACGAGCAGTACTTC
-	-	TRBJ2-3	TRBV9	CASSVSSGYTDTQYF	TGTGCCAGCAGCGTGAGTAGCGGATACACAGATACGCAGTATTTT
-	-	TRBJ1-2	TRBV20-1	CSASPGSIPLGYTF	TGCAGTGCGAGTCCGGGATCCATCCCCCTCGGCTACACCTTC
-	-	TRBJ1-4	TRBV27	CASSSLGIRNEKLFF	TGTGCCAGCAGTTCCTTGGGGATTAGAAATGAAAAACTGTTTTTT
-	-	TRBJ1-4	TRBV7-2	CASSLQGPATNEKLFF	TGTGCCAGCAGCTTACAGGGGCCTGCAACTAATGAAAAACTGTTTTTT
-	-	TRBJ1-1	TRBV18	CASSLFDPGGSGEAFF	TGTGCCAGCTCACTCTTCGATCCGGGGGGAAGCGGTGAAGCTTTCTTT
-	-	TRBJ1-2	TRBV4-1	CASSQLQGKDGYTF	TGCGCCAGCAGCCAACTCCAGGGGAAGGATGGCTACACCTTC
few	-	TRBJ2-1	TRBV11-3	CASSYRGAGTLYNEQFF	TGTGCCAGCAGCTATCGGGGAGCGGGGACACTCTACAATGAGCAGTTCTTC
once	-	TRBJ2-3	TRBV7-3	CASSLLYADTQYF	TGTGCCAGCAGCTTACTATACGCAGATACGCAGTATTTT
few	TRBD1	TRBJ2-7	TRBV27	CASSLQQGMGSYF	TGTGCCAGCAGTTTACAACAGGGGATGGGGTCGTACTTC
-	-	TRBJ2-7	TRBV27	CASSPRTDAAYEQYF	TGTGCCAGCAGTCCTCGGACAGACGCAGCCTACGAGCAGTACTTC
-	TRBD1	TRBJ1-2	TRBV6-1	CASSELQGAGYTF	TGTGCCAGCAGTGAACTACAGGGGGCTGGCTACACCTTC
-	TRBD1	TRBJ1-4	TRBV7-3	CASSPQGAVVTNEKLFF	TGTGCCAGCAGCCCACAGGGGGCGGTTGTAACTAATGAAAAACTGTTTTTT
-	-	TRBJ2-7	TRBV11-2	CASSLLGGTYEQYF	TGTGCCAGCAGCTTATTGGGGGGAACCTACGAGCAGTACTTC
-	TRBD1	TRBJ1-5	TRBV2	CASSKDRPNQPQHF	TGTGCCAGCAGTAAGGACAGGCCCAATCAGCCCCAGCATTTT
-	TRBD1	TRBJ2-5	TRBV15	CATSRHSGTGFGTQYF	TGTGCCACCAGCAGGCACTCCGGGACAGGGTTTGGGACCCAGTACTTC
-	TRBD1	TRBJ1-6	TRBV6-5	CASSTGQVTISPLHF	TGTGCCAGCAGCACCGGACAGGTTACAATTTCACCCCTCCACTTT
once	-	TRBJ1-4	TRBV19	CASSLRQAPNEKLFF	TGTGCCAGTAGTCTCCGACAGGCTCCTAATGAAAAACTGTTTTTT
-	TRBD2	TRBJ2-1	TRBV5-6	CASSLVREWAYNEQFF	TGTGCCAGCAGCTTAGTGCGGGAGTGGGCCTACAATGAGCAGTTCTTC
-	TRBD1	TRBJ1-5	TRBV6-1	CASSENRGVSQPQHF	TGTGCCAGCAGTGAGAACAGGGGAGTCTCGCAGCCCCAGCATTTT
-	-	TRBJ1-5	TRBV18	CASSPNRDEPQHF	TGTGCCAGCTCACCTAACAGGGACGAGCCCCAGCATTTT
-	-	TRBJ2-1	TRBV7-2	CASSPRVAQSSYNEQFF	TGTGCCAGCAGCCCCCGGGTTGCCCAGAGCTCCTACAATGAGCAGTTCTTC
-	-	TRBJ1-5	TRBV9	CASSVSPSSNQPQHF	TGTGCCAGCAGCGTGTCACCGAGTAGCAATCAGCCCCAGCATTTT
-	-	TRBJ2-5	TRBV29-1	CSVEGQGRETQYF	TGCAGCGTTGAGGGGCAGGGGCGGGAGACCCAGTACTTC
-	-	TRBJ1-2	TRBV12-3/TRBV12-4	CASTLLAGYGYTF	TGTGCCAGCACCTTATTGGCAGGCTATGGCTACACCTTC
-	-	TRBJ1-1	TRBV13	CASSKDRGSEAFF	TGTGCCAGCAGCAAGGACCGCGGGTCTGAAGCTTTCTTT
-	-	TRBJ1-2	TRBV19	CASRRQVLGGYTF	TGTGCCAGTAGGAGACAGGTGTTGGGCGGCTACACCTTC
-	-	TRBJ2-5	TRBV9	CASSPNRYYQETQYF	TGTGCCAGCAGCCCCAACAGGTATTACCAAGAGACCCAGTACTTC
-	-	TRBJ1-2	TRBV18	CASSPSARGFDGYTF	TGTGCCAGCTCACCATCCGCACGGGGTTTTGATGGCTACACCTTC
once	TRBD1	TRBJ2-2	TRBV10-3	CAISPTGGVTGELFF	TGTGCCATCAGTCCGACAGGGGGGGTGACCGGGGAGCTGTTTTTT
-	-	TRBJ2-2	TRBV2	CASRPRQKNTGELFF	TGTGCCAGCAGACCCAGACAGAAGAACACCGGGGAGCTGTTTTTT
-	-	TRBJ2-5	TRBV5-1	CASSLVRAFQETQYF	TGCGCCAGCAGCCTGGTGCGGGCCTTCCAAGAGACCCAGTACTTC
-	-	TRBJ2-7	TRBV20-1	CSARGYYEQYF	TGCAGTGCTAGAGGATATTACGAGCAGTACTTC
-	-	TRBJ2-7	TRBV28	CASSLGHYEQYF	TGTGCCAGCAGTTTGGGGCACTACGAGCAGTACTTC
-	TRBD2	TRBJ2-1	TRBV6-1	CASRQGLASYNEQFF	TGTGCCAGCAGGCAGGGACTAGCCTCCTACAATGAGCAGTTCTTC
-	-	TRBJ2-7	TRBV7-9	CASSPTAARGYEQYF	TGTGCCAGCAGCCCTACCGCAGCGAGGGGTTACGAGCAGTACTTC
-	-	TRBJ1-4	TRBV4-1	CASSPGPGGATNEKLFF	TGCGCCAGCAGCCCAGGACCCGGCGGGGCAACTAATGAAAAACTGTTTTTT
-	TRBD2	TRBJ2-2	TRBV18	CASSSQGLGLAEASTGELFF	TGTGCCAGCTCATCACAGGGCCTGGGACTAGCGGAGGCTAGCACCGGGGAGCTGTTTTTT
-	TRBD1	TRBJ1-6	TRBV3-1/TRBV3-2	CASSRLPGQSNSPLHF	TGTGCCAGCAGCCGCCTTCCGGGACAGAGTAATTCACCCCTCCACTTT